This TCR beta chain was sequenced during a study of shared clonotypes between healthy human individuals. In the study's own analysis: There were no quality scores in the junction-only immunoSEQ sequences, so filtering differed. The repertoire was sequenced with immunoSEQ multiplex PCR; TCRdb's copy has only in-frame clones and lacks some. That table is the source of V, J and clone size, and D and trimming were worked out from the DNA. Of roughly 2.2 million clones in the sample, more than 80% were seen once. The germline gives CDR1 SGHAT, CDR2 FQNNGV. V dropped 5 bases and J dropped 6; count of bases not matched to a gene: 5. The CDR3 sequence is 15 residues long.

Material: naive CD4+ T cells from PBMCs. The subset denotes: CD45RA+ positively selected. The V gene is TRBV11-2, the J gene TRBJ2-7; 15 bases line up with TRBD2. This clonotype was sampled from a man younger than 35 in good health. Some clones in this sample may be carry-over from other donors' samples. The CDR3 DNA reads TGTGCCAGCAGCGCGGGACTAGCGGGAGGAAGCGAGCAGTACTTC. Translating gives CASSAGLAGGSEQYF. Together with reference TRBV11-2 and TRBJ2-7, the CDR3 gives the full variable domain: EAGVAQSPRYKIIEKRQSVAFWCNPISGHATLYWYQQILGQGPKLLIQFQNNGVVDDSQLPKDRFSAERLKGVDSTLKIQPAKLEDSAVYLCASSAGLAGGSEQYFGPGTRLTVT.